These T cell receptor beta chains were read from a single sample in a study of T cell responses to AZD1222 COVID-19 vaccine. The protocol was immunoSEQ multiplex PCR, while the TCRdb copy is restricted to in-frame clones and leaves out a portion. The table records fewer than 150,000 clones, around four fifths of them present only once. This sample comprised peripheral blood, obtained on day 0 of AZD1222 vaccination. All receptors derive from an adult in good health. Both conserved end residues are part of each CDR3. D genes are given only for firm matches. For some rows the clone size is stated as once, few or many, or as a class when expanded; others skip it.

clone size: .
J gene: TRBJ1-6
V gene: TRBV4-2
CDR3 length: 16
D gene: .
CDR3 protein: CASSQDRGQVNSPLHF
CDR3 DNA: TGTGCCAGCAGCCAGGACCGGGGACAAGTTAATTCACCCCTCCACTTT

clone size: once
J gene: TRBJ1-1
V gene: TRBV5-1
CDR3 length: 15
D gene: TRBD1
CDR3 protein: CASSYSGGANTEAFF
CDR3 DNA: TGCGCCAGCAGCTATTCAGGGGGCGCGAACACTGAAGCTTTCTTT

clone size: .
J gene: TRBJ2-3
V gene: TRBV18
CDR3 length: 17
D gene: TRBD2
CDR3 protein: CASSPNGLAGITDTQYF
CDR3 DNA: TGTGCCAGCTCACCTAATGGACTAGCGGGGATCACAGATACGCAGTATTTT

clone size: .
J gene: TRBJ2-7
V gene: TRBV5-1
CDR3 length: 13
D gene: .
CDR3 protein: CASSGTGAWEQYF
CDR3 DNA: TGCGCCAGCAGCGGGACGGGGGCGTGGGAGCAGTACTTC

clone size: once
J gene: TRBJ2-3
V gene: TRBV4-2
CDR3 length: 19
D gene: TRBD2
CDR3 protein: CASSQDRLAGASRTDTQYF
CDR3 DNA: TGTGCCAGCAGCCAAGATCGGCTAGCGGGGGCCTCTCGCACAGATACGCAGTATTTT

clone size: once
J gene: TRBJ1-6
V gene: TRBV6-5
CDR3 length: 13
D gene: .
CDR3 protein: CASSDSPLSPLHF
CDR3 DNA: TGTGCCAGCAGTGACTCCCCCCTTTCACCCCTCCACTTT

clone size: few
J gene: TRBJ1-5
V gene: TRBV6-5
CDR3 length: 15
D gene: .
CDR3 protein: CASSFLPVSNQPQHF
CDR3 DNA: TGTGCCAGCAGTTTCCTCCCCGTCAGCAATCAGCCCCAGCATTTT

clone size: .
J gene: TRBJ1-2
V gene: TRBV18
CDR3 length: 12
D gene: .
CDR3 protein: CASSLESYGYTF
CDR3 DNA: TGTGCCAGCTCGCTTGAGAGCTATGGCTACACCTTC

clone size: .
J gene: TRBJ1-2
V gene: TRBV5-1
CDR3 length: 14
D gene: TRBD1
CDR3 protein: CASSPGQTFYGYTF
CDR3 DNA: TGCGCCAGCAGCCCGGGACAGACCTTCTATGGCTACACCTTC

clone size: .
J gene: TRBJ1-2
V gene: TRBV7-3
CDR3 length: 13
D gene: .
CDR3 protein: CASSLMQGGGYTF
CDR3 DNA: TGTGCCAGCAGCTTAATGCAGGGAGGAGGCTACACCTTC

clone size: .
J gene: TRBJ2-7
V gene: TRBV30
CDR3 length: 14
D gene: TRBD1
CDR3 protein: CAWAGTDKSYEQYF
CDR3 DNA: TGTGCCTGGGCCGGGACAGATAAGTCCTACGAGCAGTACTTC

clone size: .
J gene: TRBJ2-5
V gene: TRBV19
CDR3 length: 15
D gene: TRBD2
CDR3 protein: CASSELAGGPETQYF
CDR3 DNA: TGTGCCAGTAGTGAACTAGCGGGGGGGCCAGAGACCCAGTACTTC

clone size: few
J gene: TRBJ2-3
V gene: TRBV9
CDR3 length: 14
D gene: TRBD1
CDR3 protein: CASSVRGLTDTQYF
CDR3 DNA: TGTGCCAGCAGCGTAAGGGGGCTCACAGATACGCAGTATTTT

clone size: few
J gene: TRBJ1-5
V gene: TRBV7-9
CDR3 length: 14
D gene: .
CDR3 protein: CASSPQGQGQPQHF
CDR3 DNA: TGTGCCAGCAGCCCGCAGGGTCAGGGTCAGCCCCAGCATTTT

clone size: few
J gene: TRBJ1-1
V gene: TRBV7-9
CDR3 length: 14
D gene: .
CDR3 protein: CASSLASMNTEAFF
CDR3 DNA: TGTGCCAGCAGCTTAGCTAGCATGAACACTGAAGCTTTCTTT

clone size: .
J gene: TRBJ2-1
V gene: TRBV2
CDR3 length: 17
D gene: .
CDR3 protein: CASSESVGGRGPQEQFF
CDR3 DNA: TGTGCCAGCAGTGAGTCCGTCGGGGGTCGTGGCCCCCAAGAGCAGTTCTTC

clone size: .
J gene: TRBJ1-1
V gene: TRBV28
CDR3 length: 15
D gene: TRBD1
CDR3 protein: CASSLLLTGGAEAFF
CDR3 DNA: TGTGCCAGCAGTTTGCTTCTCACAGGGGGCGCCGAAGCTTTCTTT

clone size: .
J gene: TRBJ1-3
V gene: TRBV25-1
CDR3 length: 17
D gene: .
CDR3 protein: CASSENSGGAGGNTIYF
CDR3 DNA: TGTGCCAGCAGTGAAAATTCCGGGGGCGCAGGTGGAAACACCATATATTTT

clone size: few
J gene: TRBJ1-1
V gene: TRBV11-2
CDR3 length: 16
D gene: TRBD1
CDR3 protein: CASSLDRGRSGTEAFF
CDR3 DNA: TGTGCCAGCAGCCTGGACAGGGGGCGCTCGGGGACTGAAGCTTTCTTT

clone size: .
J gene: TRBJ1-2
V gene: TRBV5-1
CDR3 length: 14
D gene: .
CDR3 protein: CASTRLDPSYGYTF
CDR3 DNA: TGCGCCAGCACCCGCCTAGACCCTAGCTATGGCTACACCTTC

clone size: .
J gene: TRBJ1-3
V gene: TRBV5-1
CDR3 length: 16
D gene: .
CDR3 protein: CASSATGTSSGNTIYF
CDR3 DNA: TGCGCCAGCAGCGCGACAGGAACAAGCTCTGGAAACACCATATATTTT

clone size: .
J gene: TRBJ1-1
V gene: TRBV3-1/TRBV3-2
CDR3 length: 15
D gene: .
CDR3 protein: CASRPTGRRGTEAFF
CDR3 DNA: TGTGCCAGCAGACCTACAGGGAGGAGGGGAACTGAAGCTTTCTTT

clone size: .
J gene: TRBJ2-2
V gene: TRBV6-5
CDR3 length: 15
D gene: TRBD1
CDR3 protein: CASSYSTGAAGELFF
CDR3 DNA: TGTGCCAGCAGTTACTCGACAGGGGCTGCCGGGGAGCTGTTTTTT

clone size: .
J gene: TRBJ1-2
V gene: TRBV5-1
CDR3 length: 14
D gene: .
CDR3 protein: CASGALRGIDGYTF
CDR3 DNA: TGCGCCAGCGGGGCATTGCGGGGCATCGATGGCTACACCTTC

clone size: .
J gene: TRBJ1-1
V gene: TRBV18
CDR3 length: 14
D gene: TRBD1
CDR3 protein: CASSRTSGQAEAFF
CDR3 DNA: TGTGCCAGCTCACGTACCTCTGGACAGGCTGAAGCTTTCTTT

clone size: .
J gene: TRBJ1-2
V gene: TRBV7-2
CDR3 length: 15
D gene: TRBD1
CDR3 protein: CASSLVDRDVYGYTF
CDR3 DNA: TGTGCCAGCAGCTTAGTGGACAGGGATGTCTATGGCTACACCTTC

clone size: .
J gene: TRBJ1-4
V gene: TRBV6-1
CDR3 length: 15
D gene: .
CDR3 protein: CASSENRSTNEKLFF
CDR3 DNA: TGTGCCAGCAGTGAAAACCGATCAACTAATGAAAAACTGTTTTTT

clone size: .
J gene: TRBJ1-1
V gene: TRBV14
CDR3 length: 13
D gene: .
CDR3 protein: CASRTDRNTEAFF
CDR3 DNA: TGTGCCAGCCGAACTGACCGAAACACTGAAGCTTTCTTT

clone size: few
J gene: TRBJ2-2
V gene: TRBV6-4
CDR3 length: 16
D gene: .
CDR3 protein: CASALDPRPNTGELFF
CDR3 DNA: TGTGCCAGCGCCCTAGACCCCCGGCCGAACACCGGGGAGCTGTTTTTT

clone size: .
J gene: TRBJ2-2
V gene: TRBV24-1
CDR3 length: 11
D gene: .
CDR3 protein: CATSKTGELFF
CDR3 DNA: TGTGCCACCAGTAAAACCGGGGAGCTGTTTTTT

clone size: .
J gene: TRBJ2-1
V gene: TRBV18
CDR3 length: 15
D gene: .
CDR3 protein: CASSPPRTTYNEQFF
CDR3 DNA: TGTGCCAGCTCACCTCCTCGGACCACATACAATGAGCAGTTCTTC

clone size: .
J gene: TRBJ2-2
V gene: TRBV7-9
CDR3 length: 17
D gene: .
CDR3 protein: CASSLRLSYSNTGELFF
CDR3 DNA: TGTGCCAGCAGCTTACGACTCTCCTACTCGAACACCGGGGAGCTGTTTTTT

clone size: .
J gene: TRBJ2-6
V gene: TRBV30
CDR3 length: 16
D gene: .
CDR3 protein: CAWSVTLRNRANVLTF
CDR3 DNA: TGTGCCTGGAGTGTAACCCTTCGTAACCGGGCCAACGTCCTGACTTTC

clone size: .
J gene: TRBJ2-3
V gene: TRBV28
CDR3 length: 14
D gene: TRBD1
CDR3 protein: CASTRAGGPDTQYF
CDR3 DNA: TGTGCCAGCACCCGGGCAGGGGGCCCAGATACGCAGTATTTT

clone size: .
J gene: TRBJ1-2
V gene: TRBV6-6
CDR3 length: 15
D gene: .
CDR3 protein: CASSRTGGGLGGYTF
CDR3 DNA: TGTGCCAGCAGCCGCACGGGTGGGGGCCTAGGAGGCTACACCTTC

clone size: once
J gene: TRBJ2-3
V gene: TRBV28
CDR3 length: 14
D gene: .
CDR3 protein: CASSLVGGTDTQYF
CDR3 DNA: TGTGCCAGCAGTTTAGTGGGGGGCACAGATACGCAGTATTTT

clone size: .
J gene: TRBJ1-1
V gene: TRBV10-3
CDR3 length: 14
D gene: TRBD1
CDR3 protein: CAITDGQGRAEAFF
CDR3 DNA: TGTGCCATCACCGACGGACAGGGGAGGGCTGAAGCTTTCTTT

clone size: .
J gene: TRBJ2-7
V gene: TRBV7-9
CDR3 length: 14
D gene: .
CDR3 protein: CASSLVSSSYEQYF
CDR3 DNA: TGTGCCAGCAGCTTAGTCTCGAGCTCCTACGAGCAGTACTTC

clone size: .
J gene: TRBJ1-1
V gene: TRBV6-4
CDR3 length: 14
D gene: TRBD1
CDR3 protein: CASRRDRAVAEAFF
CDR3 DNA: TGTGCCAGCAGGAGGGACAGGGCGGTCGCTGAAGCTTTCTTT

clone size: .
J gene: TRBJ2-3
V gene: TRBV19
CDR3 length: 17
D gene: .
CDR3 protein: CASSIDIHRQLTDTQYF
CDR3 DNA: TGTGCCAGTAGTATAGATATTCACAGGCAGCTCACAGATACGCAGTATTTT

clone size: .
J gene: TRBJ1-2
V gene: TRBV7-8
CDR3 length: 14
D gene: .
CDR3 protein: CASSFGGASYGYTF
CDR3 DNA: TGTGCCAGCAGCTTCGGAGGGGCATCGTATGGCTACACCTTC

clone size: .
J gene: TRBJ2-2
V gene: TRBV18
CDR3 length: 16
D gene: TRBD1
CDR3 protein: CASSPRTGAYTGELFF
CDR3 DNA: TGTGCCAGCTCACCTCGGACAGGGGCGTACACCGGGGAGCTGTTTTTT

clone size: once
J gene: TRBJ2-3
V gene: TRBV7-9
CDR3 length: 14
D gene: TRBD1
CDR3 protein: CASSTTGGPDTQYF
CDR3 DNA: TGTGCCAGCAGCACGACAGGGGGACCAGATACGCAGTATTTT

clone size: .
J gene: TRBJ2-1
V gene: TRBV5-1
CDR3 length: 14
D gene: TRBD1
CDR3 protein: CASSLGDRVNEQFF
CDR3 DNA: TGCGCCAGCAGCTTGGGGGACAGGGTAAATGAGCAGTTCTTC

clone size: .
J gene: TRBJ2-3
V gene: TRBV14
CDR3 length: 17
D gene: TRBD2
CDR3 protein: CASSLRLAGGRTDTQYF
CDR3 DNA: TGTGCCAGCAGCCTTAGACTAGCGGGGGGCCGCACAGATACGCAGTATTTT

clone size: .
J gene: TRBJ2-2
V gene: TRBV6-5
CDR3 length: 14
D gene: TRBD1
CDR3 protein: CASSLQGAAGELFF
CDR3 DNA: TGTGCCAGCAGCCTACAGGGGGCGGCCGGGGAGCTGTTTTTT

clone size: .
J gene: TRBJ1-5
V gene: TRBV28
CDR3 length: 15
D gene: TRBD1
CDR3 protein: CASRTGQSNNQPQHF
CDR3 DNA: TGTGCCAGCAGAACGGGACAGAGTAACAATCAGCCCCAGCATTTT

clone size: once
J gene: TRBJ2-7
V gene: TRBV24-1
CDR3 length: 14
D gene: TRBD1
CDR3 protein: CATSDPGQGYEQYF
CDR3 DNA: TGTGCCACCAGTGACCCGGGACAGGGGTACGAGCAGTACTTC

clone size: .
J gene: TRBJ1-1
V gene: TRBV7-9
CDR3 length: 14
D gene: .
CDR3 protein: CASSLGGESTEAFF
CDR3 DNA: TGTGCCAGCAGCTTAGGGGGGGAGAGCACTGAAGCTTTCTTT

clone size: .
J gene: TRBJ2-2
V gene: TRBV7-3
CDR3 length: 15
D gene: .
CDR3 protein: CASAPRGSTTGELFF
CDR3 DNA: TGTGCCAGCGCCCCCAGGGGTTCAACGACCGGGGAGCTGTTTTTT

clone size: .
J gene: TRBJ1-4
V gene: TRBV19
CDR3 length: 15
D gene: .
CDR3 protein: CASSMGFGANEKLFF
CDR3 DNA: TGTGCCAGTAGTATGGGTTTCGGGGCTAATGAAAAACTGTTTTTT

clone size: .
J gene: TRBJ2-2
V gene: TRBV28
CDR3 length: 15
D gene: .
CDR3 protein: CASSPLGQNTGELFF
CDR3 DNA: TGTGCCAGCAGTCCGCTGGGACAGAACACCGGGGAGCTGTTTTTT

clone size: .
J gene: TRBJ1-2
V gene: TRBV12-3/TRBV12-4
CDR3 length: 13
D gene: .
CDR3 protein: CASSFKQNYGYTF
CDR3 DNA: TGTGCCAGCAGTTTCAAACAGAACTATGGCTACACCTTC